These T cell receptor beta chains were read from a single sample in a study of CD8+CD57+ T cells in acquired aplastic anemia. Via MiXCR, TCRdb re-called the reads, giving one row per CDR3 protein. The repertoire has approximately 190,000 distinct CDR3 sequences, roughly half of them found once; the top ten carry around 9.7%. Sequenced: sorted CD4+, CD8+, or CD8+CD57+ T cells (not recorded which) from PBMCs. These receptors originate from a human donor with aplastic anemia. Both conserved end residues are part of each CDR3. A D gene is named only where the DNA matches it firmly. Rows give clone size only sometimes, using once, few, many, or a class for an expanded clone.

J	V	D	size	CDR3	DNA
TRBJ1-6	TRBV15	TRBD1	few	CATSRGQEGSPLHF	TGTGCCACCAGCAGGGGACAGGAAGGTTCACCCCTCCACTTT
TRBJ2-5	TRBV19	TRBD1	NA	CASNTQGAPRETQYF	TGTGCCAGTAACACGCAGGGGGCGCCCCGGGAGACCCAGTACTTC
TRBJ2-1	TRBV5-4	NA	NA	CASSSGPPKFYNEQFF	TGTGCCAGCAGCTCAGGCCCCCCAAAATTCTACAATGAGCAGTTCTTC
TRBJ1-2	TRBV29-1	NA	few	CSVERGPREECTF	TGCAGCGTTGAACGGGGCCCCCGCGAAGAATGCACCTTC
TRBJ2-7	TRBV29-1	TRBD1	NA	CSVGSAGTAFEVEQYF	TGCAGCGTTGGCTCCGCAGGGACAGCCTTTGAAGTCGAGCAGTACTTC
TRBJ1-2	TRBV10-1	NA	many	CASSEFGGQGYTF	TGCGCCAGCAGTGAGTTTGGGGGGCAGGGCTACACCTTC
TRBJ2-5	TRBV7-2	NA	NA	CASSDGSSQETQYF	TGTGCCAGCAGCGACGGCAGCAGTCAAGAGACCCAGTACTTC
TRBJ1-3	TRBV4-1	NA	many	CASSQKYTLSGNTIYF	TGCGCCAGCAGCCAAAAGTACACCCTCTCTGGAAACACCATATATTTT
TRBJ1-1	TRBV5-6	NA	many	CASSSGNLEAFF	TGTGCCAGCAGCTCCGGGAACCTAGAAGCTTTCTTT
TRBJ2-7	TRBV11-2	NA	many	CASSFSMGVREQYF	TGTGCCAGCAGCTTCTCTATGGGAGTTCGGGAGCAGTACTTC
TRBJ2-7	TRBV6-2/TRBV6-3	TRBD2	few	CASSYQSDPGLGAYEQYF	TGTGCCAGCAGTTACCAAAGCGACCCGGGACTAGGAGCCTACGAGCAGTACTTC
TRBJ2-5	TRBV20-1	TRBD1	NA	CSASRDRGVETQYF	TGCAGTGCTTCCCGCGACAGGGGTGTGGAGACCCAGTACTTC
TRBJ2-7	TRBV2	NA	few	CASSQGSGYEQYF	TGTGCCAGCAGCCAGGGATCTGGCTACGAGCAGTACTTC
TRBJ1-2	TRBV15	NA	many	CATSRVGVPYGYTF	TGTGCCACCAGCAGAGTAGGGGTTCCCTATGGCTACACCTTC
TRBJ1-6	TRBV5-1	NA	many	CASSLVQESPLHF	TGCGCCAGCAGCTTGGTGCAGGAATCGCCCCTCCACTTT
TRBJ1-1	TRBV19	NA	few	CASIGPGRAFF	TGTGCCAGTATTGGACCAGGACGAGCTTTCTTT
TRBJ1-1	TRBV6-1	NA	many	CASRQDRNTEAFF	TGTGCCAGCAGACAGGACAGGAACACTGAAGCTTTCTTT
TRBJ2-7	TRBV15	NA	NA	CATSRPKQEYPYEQYF	TGTGCCACCAGCAGACCTAAACAGGAATATCCCTACGAGCAGTACTTC
TRBJ1-1	TRBV19	NA	NA	CASSITGVATEAFF	TGTGCCAGTAGCATCACGGGGGTAGCAACTGAAGCTTTCTTT
TRBJ2-1	TRBV2	NA	NA	CASSWEDAYNEQFF	TGTGCCAGCAGTTGGGAGGATGCATACAATGAGCAGTTCTTC
TRBJ2-1	TRBV29-1	NA	NA	CSSRGANNEQFF	TGCAGCTCCAGGGGCGCCAACAATGAGCAGTTCTTC
TRBJ2-7	TRBV4-2	TRBD2	NA	CASSHYGTSGYERYF	TGTGCCAGCAGCCACTACGGGACTAGCGGCTACGAGCGGTACTTC
TRBJ2-1	TRBV2	NA	NA	CASSYSARNEQFF	TGTGCCAGCAGTTACTCGGCCAGGAATGAGCAGTTCTTC
TRBJ1-3	TRBV2	TRBD1	many	CASSSGTGVGNTIYF	TGTGCCAGCAGTAGCGGGACAGGAGTTGGAAACACCATATATTTT
TRBJ2-7	TRBV6-2/TRBV6-3	TRBD1	NA	CASSYSNMRGDRGYSYEQYF	TGTGCCAGCAGTTACTCGAATATGAGGGGAGACAGGGGGTATAGTTACGAGCAGTACTTC
TRBJ2-7	TRBV18	NA	many	CASCSSHGSYEQYF	TGTGCCAGCTGTTCCTCCCACGGATCCTACGAGCAGTACTTC
TRBJ1-2	TRBV29-1	NA	few	CSVDRSYGYTF	TGCAGCGTTGATAGGTCCTATGGCTACACCTTC
TRBJ1-2	TRBV5-3	NA	few	CASSLGGNGHTF	TGTGCCAGCAGCTTGGGAGGGAATGGCCACACCTTC
TRBJ2-6	TRBV25-1	NA	NA	CASRVGANVLTF	TGTGCCAGCAGGGTCGGGGCCAACGTCCTGACTTTC
TRBJ2-7	TRBV10-3	TRBD2	once	CAITSSGSGYEQYF	TGTGCCATCACCTCAAGCGGGAGTGGTTACGAGCAGTACTTC
TRBJ2-7	TRBV7-9	NA	NA	CASSLGRTDYEQYF	TGTGCCAGCAGCTTAGGGAGGACGGACTACGAGCAGTACTTC
TRBJ2-7	TRBV20-1	NA	NA	CSAAPLRSSHSYGQYF	TGCAGTGCCGCCCCGCTACGGAGCTCCCACTCCTACGGGCAGTACTTC
TRBJ1-5	TRBV13	TRBD1	NA	CASSLGQEVQPQHF	TGTGCCAGCAGCTTGGGACAGGAGGTTCAGCCCCAGCATTTT
TRBJ1-1	TRBV12-3/TRBV12-4	TRBD1	many	CASSYSPRRTGDTEAFF	TGTGCCAGCAGTTATTCCCCCCGTCGGACAGGTGACACTGAAGCTTTCTTT
TRBJ2-7	TRBV7-8	NA	many	CASSPGASYEQYF	TGTGCCAGCAGCCCCGGGGCCTCCTACGAGCAGTACTTC
TRBJ2-5	TRBV29-1	TRBD1	NA	CSVDRQGAEETQYF	TGCAGCGTTGACCGACAGGGGGCCGAAGAGACCCAGTACTTC
TRBJ2-7	TRBV3-1	TRBD1	many	CASSATRDRPYEQYF	TGTGCCAGCAGCGCCACTCGGGACAGGCCCTACGAGCAGTACTTC
TRBJ2-7	TRBV7-2	NA	NA	CASSRFRDEQYF	TGTGCCAGCAGCAGGTTTCGGGACGAGCAGTACTTC
TRBJ1-1	TRBV3-1	TRBD1	few	CASSRGDSLNTEAFF	TGTGCCAGCAGCCGAGGGGACAGTTTGAACACTGAAGCTTTCTTT
TRBJ2-7	TRBV12-3/TRBV12-4	NA	many	CASSAGQRPRYF	TGTGCCAGCAGTGCGGGACAGCGCCCACGGTACTTC
TRBJ1-2	TRBV20-1	NA	NA	CSANRAIYGYTF	TGCAGTGCTAACAGGGCAATCTATGGCTACACCTTC
TRBJ2-3	TRBV20-1	TRBD2	NA	CSGTSGGAWDTQYF	TGCAGTGGTACTAGCGGGGGGGCATGGGATACGCAGTATTTT
TRBJ2-1	TRBV29-1	TRBD2	once	CSLLAGGGNEQFF	TGCAGCTTGCTAGCGGGAGGGGGTAATGAGCAGTTCTTC
TRBJ2-3	TRBV29-1	TRBD2	NA	CSVESDSGGAQYF	TGCAGCGTTGAATCGGATAGCGGGGGGGCGCAGTATTTT
TRBJ1-5	TRBV18	TRBD1	few	CASSRTGDGQPQHF	TGTGCCAGCTCGCGGACAGGGGACGGACAGCCCCAGCATTTT
TRBJ1-2	TRBV5-1	TRBD1	many	CASEGGEDGYTF	TGCGCCAGCGAAGGGGGCGAGGATGGCTACACCTTC
TRBJ2-3	TRBV9	TRBD2	many	CASSGGRGLTGTSGMTQYF	TGTGCCAGCAGCGGCGGTAGAGGTCTAACCGGGACTAGCGGGATGACGCAGTATTTT
TRBJ2-2	TRBV13	NA	NA	CASSLGIGLLTTGELFF	TGTGCCAGCAGCTTAGGAATCGGGCTCCTGACCACCGGGGAGCTGTTTTTT
TRBJ2-5	TRBV5-4	TRBD1	NA	CASSLDRGAETQYF	TGTGCCAGCAGCTTGGACAGGGGGGCGGAGACCCAGTACTTC
TRBJ2-3	TRBV5-1	TRBD2	once	CASLAGVSTDTQYF	TGCGCCAGCCTAGCGGGGGTTAGCACAGATACGCAGTATTTT
TRBJ1-6	TRBV2	TRBD1	NA	CASSQGQSYNSPLHF	TGTGCCAGCAGCCAGGGACAGTCTTATAATTCACCCCTCCACTTT
TRBJ2-1	TRBV5-4	NA	NA	CASSLWGRIFTNEQFF	TGTGCCAGCAGCTTGTGGGGACGGATTTTTACAAATGAGCAGTTCTTC
TRBJ2-5	TRBV29-1	TRBD2	NA	CSAPTSGRAGETQYF	TGCAGCGCCCCGACTAGCGGGAGGGCCGGAGAGACCCAGTACTTC
TRBJ2-1	TRBV15	TRBD2	few	CATSSSGGVTYNEQFF	TGTGCCACCAGCAGCAGCGGGGGGGTCACCTACAATGAGCAGTTCTTC
TRBJ2-7	TRBV7-7	NA	NA	CASSLSGASSYEQYF	TGTGCTAGCAGTTTGTCAGGGGCCTCTTCCTACGAGCAGTACTTC
TRBJ1-2	TRBV19	NA	few	CASNTGLYGYTF	TGTGCCAGTAACACAGGACTCTATGGCTACACCTTC
TRBJ2-3	TRBV11-2	NA	NA	CASSLRDFRTDTQYF	TGTGCCAGCAGCTTACGGGACTTCCGCACAGATACGCAGTATTTT
TRBJ2-1	TRBV11-1	TRBD1	NA	CASSATGFNEQFF	TGTGCCAGCAGCGCGACAGGGTTTAATGAGCAGTTCTTC
TRBJ1-1	TRBV5-6	NA	many	CASSQGGTEAFF	TGTGCCAGCAGTCAAGGGGGCACTGAAGCTTTCTTT
TRBJ2-7	TRBV29-1	TRBD1	few	CSVDGTVGESYEQYF	TGCAGCGTTGACGGGACAGTGGGGGAATCCTACGAGCAGTACTTC